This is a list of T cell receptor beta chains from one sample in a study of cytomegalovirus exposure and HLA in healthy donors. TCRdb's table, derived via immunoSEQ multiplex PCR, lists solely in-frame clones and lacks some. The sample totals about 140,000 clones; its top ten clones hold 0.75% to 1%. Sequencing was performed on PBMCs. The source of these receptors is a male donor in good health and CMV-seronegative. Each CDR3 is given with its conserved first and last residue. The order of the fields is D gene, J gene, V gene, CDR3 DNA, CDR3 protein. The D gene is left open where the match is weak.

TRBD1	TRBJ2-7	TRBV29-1	TGCAGCGTTGAAGATTTAACAACAGGGGGTAGCGAGCAGTACTTC	CSVEDLTTGGSEQYF
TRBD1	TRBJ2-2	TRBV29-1	TGCAGCGCTCGACAGGGTATCACCGGGGAGCTGTTTTTT	CSARQGITGELFF
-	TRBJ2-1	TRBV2	TGTGCCAGCAGTGAAGGGGCCCCCTCCAGCTCCTACAATGAGCAGTTCTTC	CASSEGAPSSSYNEQFF
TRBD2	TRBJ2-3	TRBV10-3	TGTGCCATCAGTGGCCTTAGCGGGAGCGGTACAGATACGCAGTATTTT	CAISGLSGSGTDTQYF
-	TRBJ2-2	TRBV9	TGTGCCAGCAGCGCCCTACAGGGAGAGGCCGGGGAGCTGTTTTTT	CASSALQGEAGELFF
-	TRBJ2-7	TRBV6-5	TGTGCCAGCAGTTACGGAGGGGGGAGGGAGTACTTC	CASSYGGGREYF
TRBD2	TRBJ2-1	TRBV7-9	TGTGCCAGCAGCCCTCGACTAGCCCACTTAAATGAGCAGTTCTTC	CASSPRLAHLNEQFF
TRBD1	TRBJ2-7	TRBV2	TGTGCCAGCAGCCTAACCCGACAGGGGGAGCAGTACTTC	CASSLTRQGEQYF
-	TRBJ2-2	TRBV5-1	TGCGCCAGCAGCTCCGGGACAACGAACACCGGGGAGCTGTTTTTT	CASSSGTTNTGELFF
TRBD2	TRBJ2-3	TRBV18	TGTGCCAGCTCACCGTCTGCTAGCGGGTACACAGATACGCAGTATTTT	CASSPSASGYTDTQYF
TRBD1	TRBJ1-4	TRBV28	TGTGCCAGCAGTGCATTGACAGGGGGGGAGGAAAAACTGTTTTTT	CASSALTGGEEKLFF
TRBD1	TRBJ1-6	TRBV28	TGTGCCAGCAGTTTCCCTCGGACAGGCGTCTCCTATAATTCACCCCTCCACTTT	CASSFPRTGVSYNSPLHF
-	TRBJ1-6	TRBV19	TGTGCCAGTAGTTCCGGACAGACTCTTAATTCACCCCTCCACTTT	CASSSGQTLNSPLHF
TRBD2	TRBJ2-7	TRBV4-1	TGCGCCAGCAGCCAATCTCGCGAGCGGGGAGCCTACGAGCAGTACTTC	CASSQSRERGAYEQYF
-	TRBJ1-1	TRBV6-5	TGTGCCAGCAGTTTTGCCGGGAGCGTCCCTGAAGCTTTCTTT	CASSFAGSVPEAFF
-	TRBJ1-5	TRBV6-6	TGTGCCAGCAGCCTGGGGGGTAACAATCAGCCCCAGCATTTT	CASSLGGNNQPQHF
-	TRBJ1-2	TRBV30	TGTGCCTGGAGGAGGGGGACATTGGGGGGCTACACCTTC	CAWRRGTLGGYTF
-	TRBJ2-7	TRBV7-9	TGTGCCACCGCGGCCTCAAGTGTCTACGAGCAGTACTTC	CATAASSVYEQYF
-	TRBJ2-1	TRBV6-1	TGTGCCAGCAGTGAAGCAAAGAGGGCTGAGCAGTTCTTC	CASSEAKRAEQFF
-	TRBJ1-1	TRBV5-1	TGCGCCAGCAGCTTCGCAGGGGCTGACGCTGAAGCTTTCTTT	CASSFAGADAEAFF
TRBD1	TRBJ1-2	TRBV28	TGTGCCAGCAGTGGGCTCGACAGGGGGCACGGCTACACCTTC	CASSGLDRGHGYTF
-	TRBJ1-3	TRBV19	TGTGCCAGTAGTGCTCAGGGTTTCTCTGGAAACACCATATATTTT	CASSAQGFSGNTIYF
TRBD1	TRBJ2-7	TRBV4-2	TGTGCCAGCAGCCGGGCAGGGGGCAGCTACGAGCAGTACTTC	CASSRAGGSYEQYF
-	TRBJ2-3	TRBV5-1	TGCGCCAGCAGCCCGGCCTGGCAGGGCGGCACAGATACGCAGTATTTT	CASSPAWQGGTDTQYF
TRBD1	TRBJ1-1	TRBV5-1	TGCGCCAGCAGATTCGACAGGGGTACTGAAGCTTTCTTT	CASRFDRGTEAFF
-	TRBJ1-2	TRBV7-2	TGTGCCAGCAGCAAACTCCTGTCTCCGTCGGATGGCTACACCTTC	CASSKLLSPSDGYTF
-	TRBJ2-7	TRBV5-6	TGTGCCAGCAGCTTGGGACAGAGCTACGAGCAGTACTTC	CASSLGQSYEQYF
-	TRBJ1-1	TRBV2	TGTGCCAGCAGTTTGACAGTGAACACTGAAGCTTTCTTT	CASSLTVNTEAFF
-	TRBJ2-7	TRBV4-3	TGCGCCAGCAGCCAAGAAGGCAGGGTCTACGAGCAGTACTTC	CASSQEGRVYEQYF
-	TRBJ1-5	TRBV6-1	TGTGCCAGCAGCGGGACATATAGCAATCAGCCCCAGCATTTT	CASSGTYSNQPQHF
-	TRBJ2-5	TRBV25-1	TGTGCCAGCAGGGGGGCCCCAGAGACCCAGTACTTC	CASRGAPETQYF
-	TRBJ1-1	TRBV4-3	TGCGCCAGCAGCCAGTTTGGGGGGACTGAAGCTTTCTTT	CASSQFGGTEAFF
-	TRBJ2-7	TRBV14	TGTGCCAGCAGCCAAGTAGATCTTCCCTACGAGCAGTACTTC	CASSQVDLPYEQYF
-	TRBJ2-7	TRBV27	TGTGCCAGCAGTTTATTCGGGTACGAGCAGTACTTC	CASSLFGYEQYF
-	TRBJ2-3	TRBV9	TGTGCCAGCAGCGTAGCTGTCTTCACAGATACGCAGTATTTT	CASSVAVFTDTQYF
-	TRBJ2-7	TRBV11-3	TGTGCCAGCAGCCTTAGGCACGGAGGGAACGAGCAGTACTTC	CASSLRHGGNEQYF
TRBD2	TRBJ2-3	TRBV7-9	TGTGCCAGCAGCGGACGACTAGCGGGGGGGTTTAGCACAGATACGCAGTATTTT	CASSGRLAGGFSTDTQYF
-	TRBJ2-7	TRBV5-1	TGCGCCAGCAGCGCCACAACAGGGGGGGTTTACTACGAGCAGTACTTC	CASSATTGGVYYEQYF
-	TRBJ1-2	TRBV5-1	TGCGCCAGCAGCTTGGATGGCAGAGTATTTAACTATGGAGGCTACACCTTC	CASSLDGRVFNYGGYTF
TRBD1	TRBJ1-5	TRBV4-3	TGCGCCAGCAGCCAAGATGCCGGGACAGGGGCTCAGCCCCAGCATTTT	CASSQDAGTGAQPQHF
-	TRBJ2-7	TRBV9	TGTGCCAGCAGCGTAAGGGGGACCCCATTCGAGCAGTACTTC	CASSVRGTPFEQYF
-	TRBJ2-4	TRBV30	TGTGCCTGGAGTGCCCTTGGGGGGAAAAACATTCAGTACTTC	CAWSALGGKNIQYF
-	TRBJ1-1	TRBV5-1	TGCGCCAGCAGCCCAACACGGAACACTGAAGCTTTCTTT	CASSPTRNTEAFF
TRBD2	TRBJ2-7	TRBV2	TGTGCCAGCAGTGCTAGCGGGGGCCCCGGTGAGCAGTACTTC	CASSASGGPGEQYF
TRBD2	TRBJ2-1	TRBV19	TGTGCCAGTAGTATTATTAGCGGGAGCGGCAATGAGCAGTTCTTC	CASSIISGSGNEQFF
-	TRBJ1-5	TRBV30	TGTGCCTGGAGTGAGGGCAGGGTAGAAGGGGGCAATCAGCCCCAGCATTTT	CAWSEGRVEGGNQPQHF
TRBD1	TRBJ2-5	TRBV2	TGTGCCAGCGGTCCTGGGGGGACAGGGAGGGAGACCCAGTACTTC	CASGPGGTGRETQYF
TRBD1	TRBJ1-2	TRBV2	TGTGCCAGCGCGGGACAGGGCTTCGACTATGGCTACACCTTC	CASAGQGFDYGYTF
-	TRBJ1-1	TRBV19	TGTGCCAGTAGTATAGGAGTGAGGCAGCTCACTGAAGCTTTCTTT	CASSIGVRQLTEAFF
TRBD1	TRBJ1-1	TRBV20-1	TGCAGTGCTCTAGACAGGGACCAAGCTTTCTTT	CSALDRDQAFF
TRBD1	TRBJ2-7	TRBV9	TGTGCCAGCAGCACCCTCCGGGACAGGGGATGGGACGAGCAGTACTTC	CASSTLRDRGWDEQYF
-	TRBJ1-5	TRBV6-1	TGTGCCAGCAGTGAGTCTAACAATCAGCCCCAGCATTTT	CASSESNNQPQHF
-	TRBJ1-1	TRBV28	TGTGCCAGCAGTCGGAGTAGTGAAGCTTTCTTT	CASSRSSEAFF
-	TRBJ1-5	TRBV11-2	TGTGCCAGCAGCTTAGGACAGTTACCCAATCAGCCCCAGCATTTT	CASSLGQLPNQPQHF
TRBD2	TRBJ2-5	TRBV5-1	TGCGCCAGCAGTCATGACCGAGGGACTAGCGTCCAAGAGACCCAGTACTTC	CASSHDRGTSVQETQYF
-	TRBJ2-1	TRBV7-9	TGTGCCAGCAGTACAGCACCCCAAAAGGTGGGCAATGAGCAGTTCTTC	CASSTAPQKVGNEQFF
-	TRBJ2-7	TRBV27	TGTGCCAGCAGTTTATCGGGGCTAGCGAAAACCTACGAGCAGTACTTC	CASSLSGLAKTYEQYF
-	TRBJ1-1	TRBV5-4	TGTGCCAGCAGCTTGGGACGGAGGGGGGGCACTGAAGCTTTCTTT	CASSLGRRGGTEAFF
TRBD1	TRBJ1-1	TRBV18	TGTGCCAGCTCACCGGGACAGGGGAGCACTGAAGCTTTCTTT	CASSPGQGSTEAFF
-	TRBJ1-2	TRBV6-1	TGTGCCAGCAGTGTGGTTCTCGGGGATGGCTACACCTTC	CASSVVLGDGYTF